This paragraph reports one TCR beta chain. Antigen: not known. The length of the CDR3 is 15 residues. Per the germline V gene, CDR1 is MNHEY and CDR2 is SMNVEV (reference sequence). V trimming: 5 bases; J trimming: 5 bases; junction bases outside the gene matches: 7. These data come from a study of long-term antiretroviral therapy in people with HIV. immunoSEQ v3.0 was run at survey level. Assay: immunoSEQ multiplex PCR; the TCRdb copy retains only in-frame clones and omits some. The sample records more than 15,000 clones, 94% being singletons. Study conclusions and caveats: Drawn between about 2004 and 2017, the blood was possibly obtained under older ART regimens.

Samples held about 0.95-11 million cryopreserved PBMC before DNA extraction. The source of this sequence is a woman in her forties or fifties with HIV. This chain uses TRBV27 with TRBJ1-1, with 11 nucleotides matching TRBD1. Sequencing was performed on unsorted PBMCs, taken approximately 6.4 years after starting antiretroviral therapy. The CDR3 nucleotides are TGTGCCAGCAGTAAGGACAGGGGGCTGTGGACTGAAGCTTTCTTT. As protein: CASSKDRGLWTEAFF.